This TCR beta chain derives from a study of T cell repertoires in cytomegalovirus infection. TCRdb re-analysed the reads in MiXCR, keeping a single row per CDR3 protein. The top ten hold under 8.5% of the sample, which has hundreds of thousands of distinct CDR3 sequences, 20% to 25% seen once. V was clipped by 5 bases and J by 5 bases, with 28 bases between them. CDR3 length equals 18 residues. CDR1 and CDR2 from the germline V gene are MNHEY and SMNVEV (reference sequence). Sequenced: CD8+ T cells from PBMCs. This chain links TRBV27 with TRBJ2-7, with D maybe TRBD2 (6 bases). This TCR was sampled from a human donor in good health (CMV status not recorded). Some clones in this sample may be carry-over from other donors' samples. The CDR3 here is CASSAYIRGGFQVDEQYF. Written as DNA, the CDR3 is TGTGCCAGCAGTGCTTATATCCGTGGGGGGTTCCAGGTCGACGAGCAGTACTTC.